Below are 13 T cell receptor beta chains sequenced from a single sample in a study of post-analysis software for immune sequencing data. Study-wide findings and caveats: In patients, TRBV5-6, TRBV5-1 and TRBV20-1 belonged to roughly five TRBV segments found more frequently than in controls.

For these TCRs, the target antigens are not known. Researchers reported that TCR beta cDNA libraries carried unique molecular identifiers. One entry per CDR3 protein results from TCRdb running MiXCR on the PCR reads. The sample contains hundreds of thousands of distinct CDR3 sequences, around 64% of which appear only once. Material for sequencing was blood. These receptors all come from a girl between 2 and 10 years old with multiple sclerosis.

The rearrangement links TRBV5-1 to TRBJ2-3; TRBD2 matches at 10 bases. CDR1 and CDR2 from the germline V gene are SGHRS and YFSETQ. Trimming cost V 3 bases and J 4 bases; bases outside gene matches: 2. The CDR3 is 14 residues long. CDR3 in DNA: TGCGCCAGCAGCTCTAGCGGGGGTGCAGATACGCAGTATTTT. This codes for CASSSSGGADTQYF.

The V call is TRBV12-3 or TRBV12-4, the J call TRBJ2-1; a weak D match, TRBD1 (8 bases). The CDR3 runs 19 residues. Trimming took off 5 bases at V and 0 bases at J, with 23 bases between the two ends. The CDR3 coding sequence is TGTGCCAGCAGTCTCACCCCGGGGGGAACAGGGGGCTCCTACAATGAGCAGTTCTTC. Protein sequence: CASSLTPGGTGGSYNEQFF.

The chain employs TRBV5-1 and TRBJ2-1, with TRBD2 identical over 9 bases. Germline CDR1 and CDR2: SGHRS and YFSETQ. The CDR3 extends over 14 amino acids. J gave up 2 bases and V 5 bases, and 2 bases lay outside the gene matches. CDR3 amino acids: CASRLAGTYNEQFF. CDR3 sequence (DNA): TGCGCCAGCAGGCTAGCGGGAACCTACAATGAGCAGTTCTTC.

The genes are TRBV29-1 and TRBJ1-1; no clear D. Germline V gene data show CDR1 as SQVTM and CDR2 as ANQGSEA. The CDR3 is made up of 15 amino acids. The V end lost 4 bases, the J end lost 3 bases, and 18 bases lay between the germline ends. The CDR3 DNA reads TGCAGCGTTGGCGGCCAGGTACTGCGCGACACTGAAGCTTTCTTT. Translated, it gives CSVGGQVLRDTEAFF.

J is TRBJ1-1 and V is TRBV27; TRBD1 matches at 9 bases. Germline trimming cut 0 bases from V and 5 bases from J; bases unmatched to any gene: 19. Germline assignment: CDR1 MNHEY and CDR2 SMNVEV (reference sequence). The CDR3 covers 20 residues. CDR3 sequence reads: CASSLSGLDRGGLGRTEAFF. The CDR3 DNA sequence: TGTGCCAGCAGTTTATCTGGGCTGGACAGGGGAGGCTTAGGTCGGACTGAAGCTTTCTTT.

The chain recombines TRBV6-5 with TRBJ1-2; D not certain. V lost 1 base and J lost 2, with 11 bases in between. CDR1 MNHEY and CDR2 SVGAGI come from the germline V gene. The CDR3 totals 15 residues. The CDR3 region is CASSYYSETNYGYTF. The DNA of the CDR3 is TGTGCCAGCAGTTACTACTCAGAGACGAACTATGGCTACACCTTC.

This chain connects TRBV20-1 to TRBJ2-1; D call uncertain. Deletions cut 0 bases from V and 5 bases from J, with 20 bases between. Per germline, CDR1 DFQATT and CDR2 SNEGSKA (reference sequence). The CDR3 is 17 amino acids. The DNA for the CDR3 is TGCAGTGCTAGAGACAGCTTCTGGGCGGCGAGGCACAATGAGCAGTTCTTC. It specifies CSARDSFWAARHNEQFF.

This clonotype was recorded once. The chain couples TRBV15 to TRBJ2-1, with 8 bases that match TRBD2. This CDR3 has 17 amino acids. Germline V gene data show CDR1 as LNHNV and CDR2 as YYDKDF (reference sequence). The V segment lost 6 bases and the J segment 5 bases; nucleotides outside the gene matches: 15. The CDR3 DNA sequence: TGTGCCACCAGATACAATAAGCGGGAGAAGGGGGACAATGAGCAGTTCTTC. It codes for CATRYNKREKGDNEQFF.

The chain carries TRBV7-3 and TRBJ2-3; tentatively, D is TRBD2 (5 bases). The CDR3 is made up of 15 amino acids. Trimming removed 3 bases from V and 1 base from J, with 11 bases in between. From germline, CDR1 is SGHTA and CDR2 FQGTGA. CDR3 DNA sequence: TGTGCCAGCAGCTTGCTCGGGAAGGGCACAGATACGCAGTATTTT. Its protein product is CASSLLGKGTDTQYF.

V usage is TRBV20-1 and J usage is TRBJ2-7, with D perhaps matching TRBD1 (5 bases). Germline V gene data show CDR1 as DFQATT and CDR2 as SNEGSKA (reference sequence). This CDR3 has 18 amino acids. Trimming stripped 3 bases from V and 1 base from J, with 25 bases between. The CDR3 region is CSASVRAKLGPPSYEQYF. CDR3 sequence (DNA): TGCAGTGCTAGTGTCCGAGCTAAGCTGGGGCCCCCTTCCTACGAGCAGTACTTC.

This clonotype was counted only a few times. This chain connects TRBV6-6 to TRBJ2-7, with 9 nucleotides matching TRBD2. CDR1 and CDR2 (germline): MNHNY, SVGAGI (reference sequence). Trimming cost V 6 bases and J 2 bases; bases outside gene matches: 11. The length of the CDR3 is 16 residues. CDR3 amino acids: CASSRTSGFLPYEQYF. Here the CDR3 DNA reads TGTGCCAGCAGCCGAACTAGCGGGTTCCTTCCCTACGAGCAGTACTTC.

The V and J genes are TRBV12-3 or TRBV12-4 and TRBJ2-1, with D perhaps TRBD1 (5 bases). The CDR3 runs to 18 residues. The V and J ends lost 0 bases and 0 bases respectively, with 15 bases between them. The CDR3 DNA reads as TGTGCCAGCAGTTTAGCGCAAGGGGTCGCGAGCTCCTACAATGAGCAGTTCTTC. Amino acids: CASSLAQGVASSYNEQFF.

The J gene is TRBJ1-1, the V gene TRBV12-3 or TRBV12-4; the D is unclear. V lost 6 bases, J lost 6 bases, and 11 bases lay in between. The CDR3 contains 12 residues. The chain's CDR3 is CASRRVVAEAFF. The CDR3 coding sequence is TGTGCCAGCAGAAGGGTTGTTGCTGAAGCTTTCTTT.